The 25 T cell receptor beta chains presented below share a single source sample, sequenced in a study of shared clonotypes between healthy human individuals. Clones were sequenced by immunoSEQ multiplex PCR, and TCRdb holds only the in-frame ones, with some missing. The sample consists of over a million clones, 95% to 97% of them appearing once. Specimen: naive CD4+ T cells sorted from blood. Subset specified: CD45RA+ positively selected. The receptors shown here come from a young man in good health.

This chain connects TRBV2 to TRBJ1-1, with TRBD1 identical over 8 bases. The J segment lost 3 bases and the V segment lost 5 bases, leaving 5 bases of the junction unmatched. Germline V lookup: CDR1 SNHLY, CDR2 FYNNEI. This CDR3 spans 14 amino acids. Here the CDR3 DNA reads TGTGCCAGCAGTAATACGGACAGGGACACTGAAGCTTTCTTT. Translation gives CASSNTDRDTEAFF.

V usage is TRBV7-2 and J usage is TRBJ1-1; D is undetermined. This CDR3 is 13 amino acids long. Trimming shortened V by 6 bases and J by 0 bases, and 8 bases separated the two germline ends. CDR1 is SGHTA, CDR2 FQGNSA, per germline. CDR3 region: CASSSRMNTEAFF. As DNA, the CDR3 is TGTGCCAGCAGTTCTAGGATGAACACTGAAGCTTTCTTT.

The chain carries TRBV28 and TRBJ2-7, with a tentative D call TRBD1 (5 bases). V lost 2 bases, J lost 6 bases, and 11 bases lay in between. Germline CDR1 is MDHEN and CDR2 is SYDVKM. The CDR3 runs 13 residues. The CDR3 coding sequence is TGTGCCAGCAGTTTAGCCCAGGGCCTCGAGCAGTACTTC. Residues: CASSLAQGLEQYF.

On this clone itself: Other DNA sequences within the sample encode an identical CDR3. This chain connects TRBV5-1 to TRBJ2-3, with 11 nucleotides matching TRBD2. CDR1 and CDR2 from the germline V gene are SGHRS and YFSETQ. The CDR3 runs to 16 residues. Losses at the gene ends were 0 bases for V and 1 base for J; bases not matched to a gene: 1. CDR3 nucleotide sequence: TGCGCCAGCAGCTTGGAACTAGCGGGAGGCACAGATACGCAGTATTTT. It encodes CASSLELAGGTDTQYF.

This clone was recorded only once. The chain joins TRBV28 to TRBJ1-1; D uncertain. This CDR3 comprises 15 residues. Per germline, CDR1 MDHEN and CDR2 SYDVKM. V shed 5 bases and J shed 0 bases, with 13 bases lying between them. This CDR3 is CASSPEPTLNTEAFF. The CDR3 DNA reads TGTGCCAGCAGTCCAGAGCCGACTTTGAACACTGAAGCTTTCTTT.

The V call is TRBV5-4, the J call TRBJ2-7; 8 bases align to TRBD2. V was pared by 3 bases and J by 7 bases, with 15 bases of the junction left unmatched. Germline V gene lookup returns CDR1 SGHNT and CDR2 YYREEE (reference sequence). This CDR3 spans 16 amino acids. The CDR3 DNA is TGTGCCAGCAGCTCCGGGGGGGTGGGAGGCCGGAGGGAGCAGTACTTC. Translated: CASSSGGVGGRREQYF.

Comment on this clone: The sample holds other DNA sequences that translate to the same CDR3. V is TRBV15 and J is TRBJ1-1; D is unresolved. The CDR3 consists of 15 residues. The germline gives CDR1 LNHNV, CDR2 YYDKDF (reference sequence). Trimming took 0 bases from V and 0 from J, leaving 8 bases between them. CDR3 sequence: CATSRDRMMNTEAFF. CDR3 coding DNA: TGTGCCACCAGCAGAGATCGAATGATGAACACTGAAGCTTTCTTT.

The CDR3 loop is CASSLVARTSGFNEQFF. CDR3 DNA: TGCGCCAGCAGCTTGGTAGCAAGGACTAGCGGGTTTAATGAGCAGTTCTTC. The chain has TRBV5-1 and TRBJ2-1, with TRBD2 matching 11 bases. The CDR3 is 17 residues long. Germline loops: CDR1 SGHRS, CDR2 YFSETQ. V was clipped by 0 bases and J by 7 bases; unmatched bases: 9.

The chain joins TRBV4-3 to TRBJ1-1; unclear D gene. The length of the CDR3 is 14 residues. Germline loops: CDR1 LGHNA, CDR2 YSLEER. Trimming removed 2 bases at V and 5 bases at J, with 12 bases between. The CDR3: CASSQHPLETEAFF. The CDR3 DNA sequence: TGCGCCAGCAGCCAACACCCTTTGGAAACTGAAGCTTTCTTT.

The chain recombines TRBV25-1 with TRBJ2-5, with D tentatively TRBD1 or TRBD2 (5 bases each). CDR1 and CDR2 (germline): MGHDK, SYGVNS. Trimming stripped 3 bases from V and 4 bases from J, with 9 bases between. The CDR3 sequence is 13 residues long. The CDR3 sequence is CASSDAGTETQYF. The DNA for the CDR3 is TGTGCCAGCAGTGATGCAGGGACAGAGACCCAGTACTTC.

The chain is built from TRBV21-1 and TRBJ2-7; the D call TRBD2 from the table was never checked on the DNA. TRBV21-1 is deemed a pseudogene. The CDR3 has 13 amino acids. CDR3 region: CASSKATSGGQYF. In nucleotides, the CDR3 is TGTGCCAGCAGCAAAGCGACTAGCGGGGGACAGTACTTC.

V is TRBV6-1 and J is TRBJ2-7, with D unclear. There are 15 residues in the CDR3. V was shortened by 2 bases and J by 2 bases, with 13 bases between the two germline ends. Germline V gives CDR1 MNHNS, CDR2 SASEGT. CDR3 in amino acids: CASSENLIGPYEQYF. CDR3 bases: TGTGCCAGCAGTGAAAACCTCATAGGACCCTACGAGCAGTACTTC.

The rearrangement uses TRBV5-3 and TRBJ1-5, with D hard to call. TRBV5-3 falls under the ORF class, with uncertain function. The length of the CDR3 is 16 residues. Trimming cost V 0 bases and J 0 bases, with 10 bases left between them. DNA of the CDR3: TGTGCCAGAAGCTTGGCGAAACCAAGTAGCAATCAGCCCCAGCATTTT. Translated: CARSLAKPSSNQPQHF.

This clone came up once. The rearrangement joins TRBV19 to TRBJ2-3, with TRBD2 matching 10 bases. The CDR3 is made up of 15 amino acids. Per germline, CDR1 LNHDA and CDR2 SQIVND (reference sequence). Germline trimming cut 6 bases from V and 2 bases from J; bases unmatched to any gene: 5. In DNA, the CDR3 is TGTGCCAGTAGAACTAGCGGGGTTTTCACAGATACGCAGTATTTT. This sequence encodes CASRTSGVFTDTQYF.

The gene calls are TRBV7-2 and TRBJ2-3, with 7 bases that match TRBD2. CDR3 length equals 17 residues. The V segment lost 4 bases and the J segment 4 bases; nucleotides outside the gene matches: 14. Germline CDR1 and CDR2: SGHTA and FQGNSA. The CDR3 DNA reads as TGTGCCAGCAGCTATATCCCCGCGGGAGCCGACGCAGATACGCAGTATTTT. Protein product: CASSYIPAGADADTQYF.

Comments on this clone: This CDR3 is also generated by other DNA sequences in the sample. This chain connects TRBV5-1 to TRBJ2-3; a possible D gene is TRBD1 (6 bases). The CDR3 is 13 residues long. Looked up from germline, CDR1 is SGHRS and CDR2 is YFSETQ. The germline V and J ends were trimmed by 3 bases and 4 bases, with 9 bases remaining between them. CDR3 DNA sequence: TGCGCCAGCAGCTCACAGGGTTCAGATACGCAGTATTTT. Translating gives CASSSQGSDTQYF.

Notes on this clone: Being one base from a much bigger clone, this may be a read error. The same CDR3 arises from other DNA sequences in this sample as well. This chain links TRBV5-1 with TRBJ2-5, with unresolved D. V was trimmed by 2 bases and J by 4 bases, leaving 3 bases between them. CDR3 length equals 11 residues. CDR1 SGHRS and CDR2 YFSETQ come from the germline V gene. CDR3 residues: CASSFRETQYF. As DNA, the CDR3 is TGCGCCAGCAGCTTTCGAGAGACCCAGTACTTC.

The chain joins TRBV18 to TRBJ2-5; no definite D call. V was trimmed by 0 bases and J by 2 bases, leaving 13 bases between them. Germline V gene sequence: CDR1 KGHSH, CDR2 LQKENI. This CDR3 is built from 16 residues. The chain's CDR3 is CASSPPTGGVQETQYF. CDR3 coding DNA: TGTGCCAGCTCACCACCGACGGGTGGCGTGCAAGAGACCCAGTACTTC.

The chain couples TRBV7-3 to TRBJ2-6; TRBD1 might be the D (5 bases). Germline V CDR1 and CDR2: SGHTA, FQGTGA. The ends were cut back, 2 bases at V and 2 bases at J, with 13 bases in the middle. The CDR3 contains 17 residues. CDR3 residues: CASSLFPAGTGANVLTF. CDR3 nucleotide sequence: TGTGCCAGCAGCTTATTCCCGGCAGGGACTGGGGCCAACGTCCTGACTTTC.

The rearrangement joins TRBV11-2 to TRBJ2-7; 8 bases map to TRBD1. The germline V gene has CDR1 SGHAT and CDR2 FQNNGV. With V trimmed by 0 bases and J by 4 bases, 5 bases remained unmatched. This CDR3 region has 15 residues. CDR3 in amino acids: CASSLEGQGAYEQYF. CDR3 nucleotide sequence: TGTGCCAGCAGCTTAGAGGGGCAGGGGGCTTACGAGCAGTACTTC.

Worth noting for this clone: Other DNA sequences within the sample encode an identical CDR3. CDR3 in DNA: TGCGCCAGCAGCCTGACTAGCCCGGTGGGAGACAATGAGCAGTTCTTC. Residues: CASSLTSPVGDNEQFF. The chain combines TRBV4-1 with TRBJ2-1; TRBD2 aligns across 7 bases. V was clipped by 4 bases and J by 5 bases; unmatched bases: 11. Per the germline V gene, CDR1 is MGHRA and CDR2 is YSYEKL. There are 16 residues in the CDR3.

The chain is built from TRBV11-2 and TRBJ1-1; D remains unclear. Per germline, CDR1 SGHAT and CDR2 FQNNGV. The CDR3 length is 15 residues. V lost 3 bases, J lost 4 bases, and 15 bases lay in between. DNA of the CDR3: TGTGCCAGCAGCTTTCTCCCCCTTAGTGTCACTGAAGCTTTCTTT. This codes for CASSFLPLSVTEAFF.

This clone showed up just once. V gene TRBV5-1 combines with J gene TRBJ2-7; D uncertain. The germline gives CDR1 SGHRS, CDR2 YFSETQ. V dropped 1 base and J dropped 2 bases, with 7 bases sitting between them. The CDR3 covers 13 residues. This CDR3 reads CASSLPKPYEQYF. CDR3 nucleotide sequence: TGCGCCAGCAGCTTGCCGAAACCCTACGAGCAGTACTTC.

In this sample, this clone turned up once. The chain links TRBV27 to TRBJ1-5; perhaps TRBD1 as D (6 bases). Trimming removed 5 bases from V and 1 base from J, with 24 bases in between. CDR1 and CDR2 (germline): MNHEY, SMNVEV (reference sequence). This CDR3 is 19 amino acids long. The CDR3 DNA is TGTGCCAGCAGTGCCCTGGGGGGGGGCAGAACCCTAAGCAATCAGCCCCAGCATTTT. Amino acids: CASSALGGGRTLSNQPQHF.

The chain uses TRBV19 and TRBJ2-4, with D maybe TRBD2 (5 bases). From germline, CDR1 is LNHDA and CDR2 SQIVND (reference sequence). Trimming removed 5 bases from V and 2 bases from J, with 7 bases in between. CDR3 size: 13 residues. The CDR3 here is CASSDGTKNIQYF. The CDR3 coding sequence is TGTGCCAGTAGTGACGGGACCAAAAACATTCAGTACTTC.